What follows describes a single TCR beta chain. This specimen belongs to a study of cytomegalovirus exposure and HLA in healthy donors. The CDR3 has 15 amino acids. Per the germline V gene, CDR1 is MNHEY and CDR2 is SVGAGI. The trim removed 10 bases at V and 0 bases at J, leaving 6 bases unmatched. Libraries were prepared by immunoSEQ multiplex PCR; TCRdb keeps only in-frame clonotypes and omits some of them. Of about 130,000 clones in the sample, roughly 95% were seen once. The J gene is TRBJ1-4, the V gene TRBV6-5; 9 bases map to TRBD1. Sequencing was performed on PBMCs. This TCR was sampled from a man in his late teens or twenties in good health and CMV-seronegative. In DNA form, the CDR3 reads TGTGCCACCTGGACAGGGGCTACAACTAATGAAAAACTGTTTTTT. This encodes CATWTGATTNEKLFF.